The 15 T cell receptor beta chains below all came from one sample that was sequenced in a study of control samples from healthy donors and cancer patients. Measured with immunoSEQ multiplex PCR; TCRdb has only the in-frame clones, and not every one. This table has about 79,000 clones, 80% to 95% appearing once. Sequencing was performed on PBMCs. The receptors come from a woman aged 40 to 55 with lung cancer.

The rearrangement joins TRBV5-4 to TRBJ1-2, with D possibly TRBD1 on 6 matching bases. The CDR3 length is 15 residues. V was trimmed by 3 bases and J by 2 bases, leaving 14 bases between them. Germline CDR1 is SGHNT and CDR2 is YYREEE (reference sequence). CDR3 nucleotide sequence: TGTGCCAGCAGCTGGGTCGGGGGCAGCAACTATGGCTACACCTTC. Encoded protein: CASSWVGGSNYGYTF.

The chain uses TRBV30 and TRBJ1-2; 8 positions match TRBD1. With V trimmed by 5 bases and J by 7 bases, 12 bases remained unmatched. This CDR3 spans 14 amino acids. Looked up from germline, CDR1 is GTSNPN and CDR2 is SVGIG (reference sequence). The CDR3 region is CAWGQGRAGGGYTF. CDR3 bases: TGTGCCTGGGGACAGGGAAGGGCCGGGGGTGGCTACACCTTC.

CDR3 protein: CASSLIQGGTYEQYF. CDR3 bases: TGCGCCAGCAGCTTGATTCAGGGGGGGACCTACGAGCAGTACTTC. The chain joins TRBV5-1 to TRBJ2-7; D is possibly TRBD1 or TRBD2 (7 bases each). The length of the CDR3 is 15 residues. Germline loops: CDR1 SGHRS, CDR2 YFSETQ. Between the trimmed V and J ends, which lost 1 base and 2 bases, there was a span of 13 bases.

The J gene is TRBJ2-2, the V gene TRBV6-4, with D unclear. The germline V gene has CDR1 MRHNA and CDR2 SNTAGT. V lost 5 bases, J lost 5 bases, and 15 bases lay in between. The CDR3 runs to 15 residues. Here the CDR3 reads CASSLGNEGTGELFF. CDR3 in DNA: TGTGCCAGCAGTTTGGGTAATGAAGGTACCGGGGAGCTGTTTTTT.

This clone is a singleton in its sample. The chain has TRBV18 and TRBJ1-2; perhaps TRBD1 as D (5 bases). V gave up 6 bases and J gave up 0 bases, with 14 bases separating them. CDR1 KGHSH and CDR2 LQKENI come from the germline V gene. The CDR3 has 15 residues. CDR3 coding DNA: TGTGCCAGCTCCCTCGACAGCCTCCCTAACTATGGCTACACCTTC. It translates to CASSLDSLPNYGYTF. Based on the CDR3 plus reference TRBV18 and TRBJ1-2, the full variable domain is NAGVMQNPRHLVRRRGQEARLRCSPMKGHSHVYWYRQLPEEGLKFMVYLQKENIIDESGMPKERFSAEFPKEGPSILRIQQVVRGDSAAYFCASSLDSLPNYGYTFGSGTRLTVV.

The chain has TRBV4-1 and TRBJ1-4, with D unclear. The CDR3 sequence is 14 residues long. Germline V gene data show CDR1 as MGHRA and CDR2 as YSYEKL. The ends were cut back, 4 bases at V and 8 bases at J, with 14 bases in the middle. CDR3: CASSPSIGLEKLFF. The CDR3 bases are TGCGCCAGCAGCCCGTCTATAGGTCTCGAAAAACTGTTTTTT.

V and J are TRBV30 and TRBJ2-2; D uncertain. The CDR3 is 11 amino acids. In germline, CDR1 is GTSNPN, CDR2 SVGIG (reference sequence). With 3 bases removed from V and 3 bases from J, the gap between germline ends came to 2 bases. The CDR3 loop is CAWRYTGELFF. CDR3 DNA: TGTGCCTGGAGGTACACCGGGGAGCTGTTTTTT.

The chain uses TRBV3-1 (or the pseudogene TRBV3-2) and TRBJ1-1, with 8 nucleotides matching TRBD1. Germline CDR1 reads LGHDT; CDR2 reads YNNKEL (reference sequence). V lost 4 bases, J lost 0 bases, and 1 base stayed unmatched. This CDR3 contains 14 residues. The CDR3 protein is CASSPGQVNTEAFF. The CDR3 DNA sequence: TGTGCCAGCAGCCCGGGACAGGTGAACACTGAAGCTTTCTTT.

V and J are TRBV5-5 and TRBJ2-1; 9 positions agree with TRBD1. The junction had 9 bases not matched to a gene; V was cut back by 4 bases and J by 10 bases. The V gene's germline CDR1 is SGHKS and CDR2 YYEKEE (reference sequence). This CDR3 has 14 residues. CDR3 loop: CASSLGQGPREQFF. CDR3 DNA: TGTGCCAGCAGCCTAGGACAGGGGCCACGCGAGCAGTTCTTC. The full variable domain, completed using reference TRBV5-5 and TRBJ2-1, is DAGVTQSPTHLIKTRGQQVTLRCSPISGHKSVSWYQQVLGQGPQFIFQYYEKEERGRGNFPDRFSARQFPNYSSELNVNALLLGDSALYLCASSLGQGPREQFFGPGTRLTVL.

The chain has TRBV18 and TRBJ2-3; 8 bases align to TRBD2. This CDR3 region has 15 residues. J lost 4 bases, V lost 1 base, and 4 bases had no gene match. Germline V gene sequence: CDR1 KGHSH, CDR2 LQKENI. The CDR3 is CASSPLAGSPDTQYF. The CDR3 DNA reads TGTGCCAGCTCACCACTAGCGGGGAGTCCAGATACGCAGTATTTT. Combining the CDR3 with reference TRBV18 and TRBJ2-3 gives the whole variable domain NAGVMQNPRHLVRRRGQEARLRCSPMKGHSHVYWYRQLPEEGLKFMVYLQKENIIDESGMPKERFSAEFPKEGPSILRIQQVVRGDSAAYFCASSPLAGSPDTQYFGPGTRLTVL.

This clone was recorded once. In DNA, the CDR3 is TGCGCCAGCAGTCTGACAGGGACAAATGAAAAACTGTTTTTT. Translating gives CASSLTGTNEKLFF. The genes are TRBV10-2 and TRBJ1-4, with 7 nucleotides matching TRBD1. Germline assignment: CDR1 WSHSY and CDR2 SAAADI. The CDR3 extends over 14 amino acids. J lost 5 bases, V lost 5 bases, and 5 bases had no gene match.

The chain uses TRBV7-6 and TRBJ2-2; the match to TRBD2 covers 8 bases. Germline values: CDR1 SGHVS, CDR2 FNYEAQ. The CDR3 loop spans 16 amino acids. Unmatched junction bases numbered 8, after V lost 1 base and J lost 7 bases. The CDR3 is CASSLVNGGADGELFF. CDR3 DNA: TGTGCCAGCAGCTTAGTTAACGGGGGGGCCGACGGGGAGCTGTTTTTT. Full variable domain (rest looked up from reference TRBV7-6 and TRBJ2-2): GAGVSQSPRYKVTKRGQDVALRCDPISGHVSLYWYRQALGQGPEFLTYFNYEAQQDKSGLPNDRFSAERPEGSISTLTIQRTEQRDSAMYRCASSLVNGGADGELFFGEGSRLTVL.

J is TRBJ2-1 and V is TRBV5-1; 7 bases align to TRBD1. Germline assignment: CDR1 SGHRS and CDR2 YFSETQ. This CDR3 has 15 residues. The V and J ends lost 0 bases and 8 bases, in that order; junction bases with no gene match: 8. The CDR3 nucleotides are TGCGCCAGCAGCTTGGGACAGGGTGAGGTTGATGAGCAGTTCTTC. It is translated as CASSLGQGEVDEQFF.

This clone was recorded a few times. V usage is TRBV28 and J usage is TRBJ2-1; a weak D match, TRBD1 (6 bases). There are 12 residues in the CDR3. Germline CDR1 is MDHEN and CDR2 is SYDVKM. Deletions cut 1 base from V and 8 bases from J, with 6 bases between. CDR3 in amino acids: CASSLYRDEQFF. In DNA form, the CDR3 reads TGTGCCAGCAGTTTATACAGGGATGAGCAGTTCTTC.

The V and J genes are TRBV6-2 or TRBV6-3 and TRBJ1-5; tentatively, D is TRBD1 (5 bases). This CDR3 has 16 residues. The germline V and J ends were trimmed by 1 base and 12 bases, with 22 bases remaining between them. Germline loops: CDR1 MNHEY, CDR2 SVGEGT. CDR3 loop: CASSYLNPGTTGRQHF. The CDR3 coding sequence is TGTGCCAGCAGTTACTTGAACCCCGGGACTACAGGCCGCCAGCATTTT.